One sample yielded the 20 T cell receptor beta chains listed below, sequenced in a study of T cell responses to AZD1222 COVID-19 vaccine. Profiled with immunoSEQ multiplex PCR; TCRdb holds only in-frame clones, not every one. The table records 150,000 or so clones, about nine tenths of them present only once. The sample consisted of peripheral blood, taken after recovery from COVID-19. The receptors were sampled from an adult who had recovered from COVID-19.

The chain joins TRBV5-1 to TRBJ2-1, with a tentative D call TRBD2 (7 bases). V gave up 3 bases and J gave up 2 bases, with 18 bases separating them. This CDR3 has 17 residues. From germline, CDR1 is SGHRS and CDR2 YFSETQ. The CDR3 coding sequence is TGCGCCAGCAGCTCCCTTGGGGGGGGCGAAACCTACAATGAGCAGTTCTTC. This sequence encodes CASSSLGGGETYNEQFF.

The genes are TRBV14 and TRBJ1-4; 8 nucleotides agree with TRBD1. Germline V gives CDR1 SGHDN, CDR2 FVKESK. Trimming removed 0 bases from V and 7 bases from J; junction bases left unmatched: 4. The CDR3 runs to 15 residues. CDR3: CASSQDRGRSEKLFF. The CDR3 DNA follows: TGTGCCAGCAGCCAAGACAGGGGGCGAAGTGAAAAACTGTTTTTT.

The J gene is TRBJ2-7, the V gene TRBV11-2, with D unresolved. This CDR3 spans 13 amino acids. CDR1 is SGHAT and CDR2 is FQNNGV in the germline V gene. With 2 bases removed from V and 1 base from J, the gap between germline ends came to 6 bases. CDR3 amino acids: CASSLTASYEQYF. CDR3 coding DNA: TGTGCCAGCAGCTTAACGGCTTCCTACGAGCAGTACTTC.

The rearrangement uses TRBV6-5 and TRBJ1-5, with 8 bases fitting TRBD1. Germline loops: CDR1 MNHEY, CDR2 SVGAGI. This CDR3 contains 15 residues. Trimming cost V 6 bases and J 2 bases; bases outside gene matches: 6. The CDR3 nucleotides read TGTGCCAGCAGGTCAGGGGGCGCCGGCAATCAGCCCCAGCATTTT. Protein: CASRSGGAGNQPQHF.

V gene TRBV7-9 combines with J gene TRBJ2-5, with D unresolved. The CDR3 loop spans 15 amino acids. Looked up from germline, CDR1 is SEHNR and CDR2 is FQNEAQ (reference sequence). V was shortened by 7 bases and J by 1 base, with 16 bases between the two germline ends. CDR3: CASTNEWLVQETQYF. For the CDR3, the DNA is TGTGCCAGCACCAATGAGTGGTTGGTCCAAGAGACCCAGTACTTC. The entire variable domain, with the rest obtained from reference TRBV7-9 and TRBJ2-5, is as follows: DTGVSQNPRHKITKRGQNVTFRCDPISEHNRLYWYRQTLGQGPEFLTYFQNEAQLEKSRLLSDRFSAERPKGSFSTLEIQRTEQGDSAMYLCASTNEWLVQETQYFGPGTRLLVL.

The genes are TRBV4-3 and TRBJ2-3, with 7 bases lining up with TRBD1. V was pared by 8 bases and J by 0 bases, with 14 bases of the junction left unmatched. In germline, CDR1 is LGHNA, CDR2 YSLEER. The CDR3 runs to 17 residues. The CDR3 reads CASQRRTGSRSTDTQYF. The CDR3 DNA is TGCGCCAGCCAACGAAGGACAGGCTCCCGGAGCACAGATACGCAGTATTTT.

This sequence joins TRBV19 and TRBJ1-3; 8 nucleotides line up with TRBD1. J was trimmed by 2 bases and V by 6 bases; bases with no gene match: 9. The CDR3 has 16 amino acids. CDR1 and CDR2 (germline): LNHDA, SQIVND (reference sequence). CDR3 in DNA: TGTGCCAGTAGATCGGTCGGCAGGGGGCCTGGAAACACCATATATTTT. Protein product: CASRSVGRGPGNTIYF.

V usage is TRBV28 and J usage is TRBJ2-3, with 16 bases aligning to TRBD2. Germline trimming cut 6 bases from V and 4 bases from J; bases unmatched to any gene: 13. The CDR3 has 19 amino acids. CDR1 MDHEN and CDR2 SYDVKM come from the germline V gene. This CDR3 reads CASRTLLGTSGRAADTQYF. The CDR3 coding sequence is TGTGCCAGCAGAACGCTCCTCGGGACTAGCGGGAGGGCAGCAGATACGCAGTATTTT. Full variable domain (rest looked up from reference TRBV28 and TRBJ2-3): DVKVTQSSRYLVKRTGEKVFLECVQDMDHENMFWYRQDPGLGLRLIYFSYDVKMKEKGDIPEGYSVSREKKERFSLILESASTNQTSMYLCASRTLLGTSGRAADTQYFGPGTRLTVL.

This clone occurred a few times. The chain joins TRBV10-3 to TRBJ1-6; 8 bases match TRBD1. This CDR3 region has 15 residues. Germline lookup yields CDR1 ENHRY and CDR2 SYGVKD. V was clipped by 4 bases and J by 7 bases; unmatched bases: 6. This CDR3 is CAISGGQGQNSPLHF. The CDR3 DNA reads TGTGCCATCAGTGGCGGACAGGGTCAGAATTCACCCCTCCACTTT.

The chain couples TRBV7-9 to TRBJ2-3; D gene ambiguous. The V gene lost 6 bases and the J gene lost 5 bases, with 12 bases spanning the gap. The CDR3 has 13 residues. The germline V gene encodes CDR1 SEHNR and CDR2 FQNEAQ (reference sequence). Written as DNA, the CDR3 is TGTGCCAGCAGACCGGACCGACAAGATACGCAGTATTTT. It codes for CASRPDRQDTQYF.

V and J are TRBV19 and TRBJ1-5, with 12 nucleotides matching TRBD1. J was trimmed by 4 bases and V by 4 bases; bases with no gene match: 8. Germline V CDR1 and CDR2: LNHDA, SQIVND (reference sequence). The CDR3 totals 17 residues. CDR3 nucleotides: TGTGCCAGTAGTAGGGGGACAGGGGGCGGTAAAAATCAGCCCCAGCATTTT. It translates to CASSRGTGGGKNQPQHF. Looking up the rest from reference TRBV19 and TRBJ1-5 gives the full variable domain: DGGITQSPKYLFRKEGQNVTLSCEQNLNHDAMYWYRQDPGQGLRLIYYSQIVNDFQKGDIAEGYSVSREKKESFPLTVTSAQKNPTAFYLCASSRGTGGGKNQPQHFGDGTRLSIL.

The V call is TRBV7-9, the J call TRBJ1-2, with D perhaps matching TRBD1 (5 bases). Germline-derived CDR1 and CDR2 are SEHNR and FQNEAQ (reference sequence). The V end lost 2 bases, the J end lost 6 bases, and 13 bases lay between the germline ends. CDR3 length equals 14 residues. Here the CDR3 DNA reads TGTGCCAGCAGCTTACGGCAGGGAGTTCATGGCTACACCTTC. It yields the protein CASSLRQGVHGYTF.

In the case of this clone: Other DNA sequences within the sample encode an identical CDR3. The chain links TRBV19 to TRBJ2-7, with D maybe TRBD1 (6 bases). The CDR3 sequence is 13 residues long. V shed 5 bases and J shed 1 base, with 9 bases lying between them. CDR1 and CDR2 from the germline V gene are LNHDA and SQIVND (reference sequence). The CDR3 is CASSVGQSYEQYF. The CDR3 bases are TGTGCCAGTAGTGTTGGACAGTCCTACGAGCAGTACTTC.

The gene calls are TRBV7-9 and TRBJ2-3, with unresolved D. V dropped 4 bases and J dropped 2 bases, with 13 bases sitting between them. The CDR3 extends over 15 amino acids. Per the germline V gene, CDR1 is SEHNR and CDR2 is FQNEAQ (reference sequence). The CDR3 DNA is TGTGCCAGCAGCTCGGACGGATACTCCACAGATACGCAGTATTTT. It specifies CASSSDGYSTDTQYF.

The chain joins TRBV11-1 to TRBJ2-7; possibly TRBD1 for D (5 bases). The germline gives CDR1 SGHAT, CDR2 FQDESV (reference sequence). The CDR3 covers 15 residues. V lost 5 bases and J 0 bases, leaving 14 bases between the germline ends. CDR3 sequence: CASSDSDSLSYEQYF. DNA of the CDR3: TGTGCCAGCAGCGACTCCGACAGCCTCTCCTACGAGCAGTACTTC.

The J gene is TRBJ2-7, the V gene TRBV4-2; D may be TRBD2 (7 bases). Germline V gene sequence: CDR1 LGHNA, CDR2 YNFKEQ. CDR3 length: 15 amino acids. V gave up 1 base and J gave up 2 bases, with 12 bases separating them. Here the CDR3 DNA reads TGTGCCAGCAGCCAAGGGGGGGGGCCGGCCTACGAGCAGTACTTC. This gives the protein CASSQGGGPAYEQYF.

The DNA for the CDR3 is TGTGCCAGCAGCGTAGCCCTCACAGATACGCAGTATTTT. As protein: CASSVALTDTQYF. The chain uses TRBV9 and TRBJ2-3; D is ambiguous. The V gene lost 0 bases and the J gene lost 2 bases, with 4 bases spanning the gap. This CDR3 has 13 residues. CDR1 SGDLS and CDR2 YYNGEE come from the germline V gene.

This clone was detected once. V gene TRBV20-1 combines with J gene TRBJ1-2; D is unclear. CDR1 and CDR2 from the germline V gene are DFQATT and SNEGSKA (reference sequence). The CDR3 loop spans 12 amino acids. V was shortened by 3 bases and J by 1 base, with 6 bases between the two germline ends. CDR3 nucleotide sequence: TGCAGTGCTAGTGGTGGTAACTATGGCTACACCTTC. This gives the protein CSASGGNYGYTF.

This sequence joins TRBV6-5 and TRBJ2-7; D gene unclear. This CDR3 has 12 residues. Germline assignment: CDR1 MNHEY and CDR2 SVGAGI. The germline V and J ends were trimmed by 6 bases and 2 bases, with 8 bases remaining between them. CDR3 coding DNA: TGTGCCAGCAGCCCAGAAGCCTACGAGCAGTACTTC. It codes for CASSPEAYEQYF.

This chain connects TRBV28 to TRBJ2-3; D might be TRBD2 (5 bases). Trimming cost V 7 bases and J 12 bases, with 17 bases left between them. CDR1 and CDR2 (germline): MDHEN, SYDVKM. The CDR3 runs to 12 residues. In DNA, the CDR3 is TGTGCCAGCAACCCGGAAGAGGGTTATCAGTATTTT. Amino acids: CASNPEEGYQYF.